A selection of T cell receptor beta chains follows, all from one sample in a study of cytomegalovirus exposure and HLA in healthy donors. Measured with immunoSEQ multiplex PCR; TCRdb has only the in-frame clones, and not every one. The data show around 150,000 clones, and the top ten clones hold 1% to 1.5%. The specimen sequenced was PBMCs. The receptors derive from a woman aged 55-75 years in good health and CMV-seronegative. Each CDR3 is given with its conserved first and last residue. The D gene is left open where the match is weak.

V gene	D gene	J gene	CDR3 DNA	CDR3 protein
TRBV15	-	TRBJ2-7	TGTGCCACCAGCAGGGACAGTGCCTACGAGCAGTACTTC	CATSRDSAYEQYF
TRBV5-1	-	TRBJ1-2	TGCGCCAGCAGCCTGGACAGCTATGGCTACACCTTC	CASSLDSYGYTF
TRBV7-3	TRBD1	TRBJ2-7	TGTGCCAGCAGCCCCGGGACAGGGGTGTCCTACGAGCAGTACTTC	CASSPGTGVSYEQYF
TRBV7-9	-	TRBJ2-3	TGTGCCAGCAGCCACGTCCGCGCAGATACGCAGTATTTT	CASSHVRADTQYF
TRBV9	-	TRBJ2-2	TGTGCCAGCAGCCCGGGTCTGCCTAGCACCGGGGAGCTGTTTTTT	CASSPGLPSTGELFF
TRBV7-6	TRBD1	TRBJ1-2	TGTGCCAGCAGCCCCCAGGGGGCTTCTGGGTATGGCTACACCTTC	CASSPQGASGYGYTF
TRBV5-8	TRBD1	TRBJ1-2	TGTGCCAGCAGCGGACAGGGGAACTATGGCTACACCTTC	CASSGQGNYGYTF
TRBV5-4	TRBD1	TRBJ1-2	TGTGCCAGCAGTGCCCCACTGGACAGGCGCTATGGCTACACCTTC	CASSAPLDRRYGYTF
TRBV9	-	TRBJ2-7	TGTGCCAGCGCCCCCGGGACTGGCTCCTACGAGCAGTACTTC	CASAPGTGSYEQYF
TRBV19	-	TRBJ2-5	TGTGCCAGTAGCGTATTAGCCAGGGGGGTAGAGACCCAGTACTTC	CASSVLARGVETQYF
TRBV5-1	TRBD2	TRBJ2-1	TGCGCCAGCAGCCGTAATAGCGGGACCTCCTACAATGAGCAGTTCTTC	CASSRNSGTSYNEQFF
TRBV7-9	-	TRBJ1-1	TGTGCCAGCAGCTCAGTCGGGGGGAGCGGGAACACTGAAGCTTTCTTT	CASSSVGGSGNTEAFF
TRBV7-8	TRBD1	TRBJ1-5	TGTGCCAGCAGCTTGGACAGGGGGACATATACATATCAGCCCCAGCATTTT	CASSLDRGTYTYQPQHF
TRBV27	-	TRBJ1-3	TGTGCCAGCAGTACTCGCCTTGGAAACACCATATATTTT	CASSTRLGNTIYF
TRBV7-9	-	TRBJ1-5	TGTGCCAGCAGCCCGACAGGAAGTAGCAATCAGCCCCAGCATTTT	CASSPTGSSNQPQHF
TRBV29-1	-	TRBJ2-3	TGCAGCGTGCCTAGAAGACCCCGCACAGATACGCAGTATTTT	CSVPRRPRTDTQYF
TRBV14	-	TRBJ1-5	TGTGCCAGCAGCCGTTCTGGCAATCAGCCCCAGCATTTT	CASSRSGNQPQHF
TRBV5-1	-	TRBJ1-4	TGCGCCAGCAGCTTGGGCGGGGGGCGTGTTGAAAAACTGTTTTTT	CASSLGGGRVEKLFF
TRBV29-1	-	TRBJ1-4	TGCAGCGTTGAAGAGACGGGGTTTAATGAAAAACTGTTTTTT	CSVEETGFNEKLFF
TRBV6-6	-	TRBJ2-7	TGTGCCAGCAGCCCCATAATCGGGGAAGAGCAGTACTTC	CASSPIIGEEQYF
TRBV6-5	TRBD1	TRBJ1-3	TGTGCCAGCAGTTACTCACAGGGGGCAATGGACACCATATATTTT	CASSYSQGAMDTIYF
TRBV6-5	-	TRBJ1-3	TGTGCCAGCAGACCGACAGGAAACTCTGGAAACACCATATATTTT	CASRPTGNSGNTIYF
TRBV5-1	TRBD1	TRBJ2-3	TGCGCCAGCAGCTTACAGGGGGATACGCAGTATTTT	CASSLQGDTQYF
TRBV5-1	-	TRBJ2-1	TGCGCCAGCAGCTTGGGTAGCATCAATGAGCAGTTCTTC	CASSLGSINEQFF
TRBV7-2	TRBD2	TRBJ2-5	TGTGCCAGCAGCTTAGAGTCTAGCGGGGTTGCATACTTC	CASSLESSGVAYF
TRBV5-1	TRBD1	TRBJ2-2	TGCGCCAGCAGCCCCCTACAGGGGGGAGGAACCGGGGAGCTGTTTTTT	CASSPLQGGGTGELFF
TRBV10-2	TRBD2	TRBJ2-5	TGCGCCAGCCGGGGGCTAGCGGGGGGTGATGAGACCCAGTACTTC	CASRGLAGGDETQYF
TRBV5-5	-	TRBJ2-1	TGTGCCAGCAGCTTGGAACAGGGTCACTACAATGAGCAGTTCTTC	CASSLEQGHYNEQFF
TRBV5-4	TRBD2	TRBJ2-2	TGTGCCAGCAGCCCCACGGCGGGGGGGCAGGGCGGGGAGCTGTTTTTT	CASSPTAGGQGGELFF
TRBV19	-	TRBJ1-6	TGTGCCAGTAGTATAGATAAGGAGTCACCCCTCCACTTT	CASSIDKESPLHF